The table lists the clone carrying this T cell receptor beta chain with a few counts. No antigen is known for it. Other DNA sequences from this sample encode an identical CDR3 as well. The sample comes from a study of shared clonotypes between healthy human individuals. Looking at the study overall: CD8 memory received one plate per donor, CD8 naive two, CD4 memory three and CD4 naive three. Study-level results: Collection of samples was limited to blood; tissue repertoires likely differ.

CD45RO-negative CD8 cells positively selected for CCR7 made up the naive population, which excluded terminally differentiated effector memory CD45RA+ cells. All participating donors were Caucasian adults from Nashville, Tennessee. This CDR3 is 14 amino acids long. Germline V gene data show CDR1 as GTSNPN and CDR2 as SVGIG (reference sequence). Researchers ran the assay at a deep level. Data came from immunoSEQ multiplex PCR; TCRdb stores just in-frame clones and leaves some out. The sample includes about 2.1 million clones, around 93% of them seen just once. The clonotype was recovered from a young man in good health. Some clones in this sample may be carry-over from other donors' samples. This chain uses TRBV30 with TRBJ2-5; 7 bases are shared with TRBD1. TRBJ2-7 matches the DNA end more closely, so the J call is doubtful. The sequenced sample consisted of naive CD8+ T cells from PBMCs. In nucleotides, the CDR3 is TGTGCCTGGAGTGTCGGCAGGGGGTCACACGAGCAGTACTTC. Amino acids: CAWSVGRGSHEQYF.